This paragraph reports one TCR beta chain. What it binds is unknown. The sample originates from a study of regulatory and conventional T cells in RAG deficiency. Conventional CD4+ T cells were sorted from blood as CD25-low CD127-high cells. Trimming pared 7 bases from V and 0 bases from J, leaving 13 bases between. This CDR3 is built from 15 residues. CDR1 LNHDA and CDR2 SQIVND come from the germline V gene (reference sequence). Points from the study as a whole: Shorter CDR3s in all patient subsets; >85% Treg-Tconv overlap in Omenn.

Only in-frame clones appear in the TCRdb table, and some are missing; sequencing was by immunoSEQ multiplex PCR. The profile shows 25,000 to 35,000 clones, roughly 95% of them singletons. These sequences were also reported in another study, on regulatory T cells. From that report: The PCR used 52 TRBV and 13 TRBJ primers.

V gene TRBV19 combines with J gene TRBJ2-4, with a tentative D call TRBD2 (5 bases). Input material: CD25- CD4+ T cells sorted from blood. The sequence was obtained from a human donor in good health. CDR3 bases: TGTGCCAGTACACCGGACTGGCTAGCCAAAAACATTCAGTACTTC. Its protein is CASTPDWLAKNIQYF.